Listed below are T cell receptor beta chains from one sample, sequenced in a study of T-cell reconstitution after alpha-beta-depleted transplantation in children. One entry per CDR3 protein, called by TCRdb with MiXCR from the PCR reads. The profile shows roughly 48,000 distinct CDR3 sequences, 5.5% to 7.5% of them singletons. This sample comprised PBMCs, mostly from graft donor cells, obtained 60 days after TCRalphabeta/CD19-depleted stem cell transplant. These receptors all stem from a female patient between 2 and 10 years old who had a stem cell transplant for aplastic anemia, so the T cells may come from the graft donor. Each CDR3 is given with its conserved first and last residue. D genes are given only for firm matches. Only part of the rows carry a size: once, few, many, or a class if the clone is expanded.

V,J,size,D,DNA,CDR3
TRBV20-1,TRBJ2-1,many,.,TGCAGTGCTATACGTGGGGGGGGCAACAATGAGCAGTTCTTC,CSAIRGGGNNEQFF
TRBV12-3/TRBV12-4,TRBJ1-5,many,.,TGTGCCAGCAGTCCCTGGACGGATAATCAGCCCCAGCATTTT,CASSPWTDNQPQHF
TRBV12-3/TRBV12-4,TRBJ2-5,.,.,TGTGCCAGCAGTTTCAGCTCCTCCCCCCAAGAGACCCAGTACTTC,CASSFSSSPQETQYF
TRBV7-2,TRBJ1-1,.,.,TGTGCCAGCAGCTTAGAGGTCGGCGGGCCTGAAGCTTTCTTT,CASSLEVGGPEAFF
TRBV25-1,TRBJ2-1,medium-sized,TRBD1,TGTGCCAGCAGTCCCCTGGGACAGCAATTATACAATGAGCAGTTCTTC,CASSPLGQQLYNEQFF
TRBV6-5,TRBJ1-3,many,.,TGTGCCAGCAGTTACGGCCCGCCAACGAGGGGAAACACCATATATTTT,CASSYGPPTRGNTIYF
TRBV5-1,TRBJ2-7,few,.,TGCGCCAGCAGCTTGGCGGGCTATCTAGTCTACGAGCAGTACTTC,CASSLAGYLVYEQYF
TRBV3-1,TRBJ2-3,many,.,TGTGCCAGCAGCCCAAGACAGGGCACAGATACGCAGTATTTT,CASSPRQGTDTQYF
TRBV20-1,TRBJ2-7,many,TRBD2,TGCAGTGCTAGCAAAAGCGGGAGAAACGACGAGCAGTACTTC,CSASKSGRNDEQYF
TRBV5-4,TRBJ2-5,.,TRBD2,TGTGCCAGCAGCTTGGGACTAGCGGAAGTAGAGACCCAGTACTTC,CASSLGLAEVETQYF
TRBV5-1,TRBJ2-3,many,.,TGCGCCAGCAGCTGGGATGCTAGCACAGATACGCAGTATTTT,CASSWDASTDTQYF
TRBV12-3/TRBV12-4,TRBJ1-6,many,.,TGTGCCAGCAGTTTAGACCCCCGGCTGAGCTGGGGACTGGATAATTCACCCCTCCACTTT,CASSLDPRLSWGLDNSPLHF
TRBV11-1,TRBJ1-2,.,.,TGTGCCAGCAGCTTATATGAGGGCTGGGGCTACACCTTC,CASSLYEGWGYTF
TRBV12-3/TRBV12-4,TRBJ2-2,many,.,TGTGCCAGCAGTCGCCAGGGTACCGGGGAGCTGTTTTTT,CASSRQGTGELFF
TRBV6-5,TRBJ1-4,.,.,TGTGCCAGCAGTTGGGGAGGGGGAACTAATGAAAAACTGTTTTTT,CASSWGGGTNEKLFF
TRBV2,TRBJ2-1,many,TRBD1,TGTGCCAGCAGTGTCAGACAGGGCTACAATGAGCAGTTCTTC,CASSVRQGYNEQFF
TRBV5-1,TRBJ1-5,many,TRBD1,TGCGCCAGCAGCTTGGGGACAGGACACGGGGAGCCCCAGCATTTT,CASSLGTGHGEPQHF
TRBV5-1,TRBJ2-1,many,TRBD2,TGCGCCAGCAGCTTTGGCGGGGGAGCCTACAATGAGCAGTTCTTC,CASSFGGGAYNEQFF
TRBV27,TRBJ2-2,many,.,TGTGCCAGCAGTCCGCCTACAGGGACCACGGACACCGGGGAGCTGTTTTTT,CASSPPTGTTDTGELFF
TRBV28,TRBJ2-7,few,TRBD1,TGTGCCAGCAGGTCGGGACAGGCGCTCGGCGAGCAGTACTTC,CASRSGQALGEQYF
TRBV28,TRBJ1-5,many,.,TGTGCCAGCAGTTTCGCCAGCTATCAGCCCCAGCATTTT,CASSFASYQPQHF
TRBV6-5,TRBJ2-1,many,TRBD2,TGTGCCAGCAGCCGGACTAGCGGGGACTACAATGAGCAGTTCTTC,CASSRTSGDYNEQFF
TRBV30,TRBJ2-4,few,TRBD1,TGTGCCTCAACGGGGACAGAGACCCGAGGGGCCAAAAACATTCAGTACTTC,CASTGTETRGAKNIQYF
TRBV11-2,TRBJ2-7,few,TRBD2,TGTGCCAGCAGCTTAGCCCCTAGCGGGAGTTACGAGCAGTACTTC,CASSLAPSGSYEQYF
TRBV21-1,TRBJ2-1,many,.,TGTGCCACCCCAATCCCCGACAGCTCCTACAATGAGCAGTTCTTC,CATPIPDSSYNEQFF
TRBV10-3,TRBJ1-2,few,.,TGTGCCATCAGTGACCGACAAACTGCTCCCTATGGCTACACCTTC,CAISDRQTAPYGYTF
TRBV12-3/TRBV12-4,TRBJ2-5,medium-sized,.,TGTGCCAGCGCGTCGGGTTGGGAGACCCAGTACTTC,CASASGWETQYF
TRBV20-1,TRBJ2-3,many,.,TGCAGTGCTAGACGTGGAGATACGCAGTATTTT,CSARRGDTQYF
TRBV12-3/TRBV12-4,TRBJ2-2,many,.,TGTGCCAGCAGTTTGGCTAGCCGAACCGGGGAGCTGTTTTTT,CASSLASRTGELFF
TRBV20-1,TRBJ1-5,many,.,TGCAGTGCTAGCCGACGGACACGGTTACTTGATCAGCCCCAGCATTTT,CSASRRTRLLDQPQHF
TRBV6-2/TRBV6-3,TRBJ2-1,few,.,TGTGCCAGCTCCACGCCCCGGGACGTCGTCAATGAGCAGTTCTTC,CASSTPRDVVNEQFF
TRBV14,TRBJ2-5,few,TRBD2,TGTGCCAGCAGCCAACCGGGACTAGCGGCCCAAGAGACCCAGTACTTC,CASSQPGLAAQETQYF
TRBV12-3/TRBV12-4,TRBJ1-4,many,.,TGTGCCAGCAGCCTGGGGATGAGCAGGACTGAAAAACTGTTTTTT,CASSLGMSRTEKLFF
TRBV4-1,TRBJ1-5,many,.,TGCGCCAGCAGCCAAGTGGGCAGCTATCAGCCCCAGCATTTT,CASSQVGSYQPQHF
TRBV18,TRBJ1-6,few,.,TGTGCCAGCTCACTAGAGGGACCCGGCAATTCACCCCTCCACTTT,CASSLEGPGNSPLHF
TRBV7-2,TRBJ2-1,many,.,TGTGCCAGCAGCTTCCGGGACTCTCAAGCGGATGAGCAGTTCTTC,CASSFRDSQADEQFF
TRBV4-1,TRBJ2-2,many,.,TGCGCCAGCAGCCAAGATTCCGTGAACACCGGGGAGCTGTTTTTT,CASSQDSVNTGELFF
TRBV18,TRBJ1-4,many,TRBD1,TGTGCCAGCTCATCCCGACAGGGGGCGTCTAATGAAAAACTGTTTTTT,CASSSRQGASNEKLFF
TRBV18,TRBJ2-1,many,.,TGTGCCAGCTCACCAGGTCTAGCAAATGAGCAGTTCTTC,CASSPGLANEQFF
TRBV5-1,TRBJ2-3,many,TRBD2,TGCGCCAGCAGCTTGGGAGGGACTAGAACAGATACGCAGTATTTT,CASSLGGTRTDTQYF
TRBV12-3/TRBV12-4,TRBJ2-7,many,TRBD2,TGTGCCAGCAGTTTAACATCGGGACTAGCCTACGAGCAGTACTTC,CASSLTSGLAYEQYF
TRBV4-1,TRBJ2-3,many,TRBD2,TGCGCCAGCAGCCAAGACAGGTTAGCGGGGGGACCAGATACGCAGTATTTT,CASSQDRLAGGPDTQYF
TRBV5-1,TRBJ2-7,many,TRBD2,TGCGCCAGCAGCTTGGGGGACTACGACGTGGGAGAGCAGTACTTC,CASSLGDYDVGEQYF
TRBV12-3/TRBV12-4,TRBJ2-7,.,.,TGTGCCAGCAGCCTTTCAGGAGGGTACGAGCAGTACTTC,CASSLSGGYEQYF
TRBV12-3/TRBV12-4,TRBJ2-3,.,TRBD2,TGTGCCAGCAGTTCGCTAGCGGCGACCACAGATACGCAGTATTTT,CASSSLAATTDTQYF
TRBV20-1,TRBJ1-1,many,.,TGCAGTGCTAGAGTTCGGGTGGGGACTGAAGCTTTCTTT,CSARVRVGTEAFF
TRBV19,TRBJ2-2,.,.,TGTGCCAGTACCCTTTCAGGGATTGTCACCGGGGAGCTGTTTTTT,CASTLSGIVTGELFF
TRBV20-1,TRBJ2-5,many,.,TGCAGTGCTCCCGGCGTTAGGAGGGAGACCCAGTACTTC,CSAPGVRRETQYF
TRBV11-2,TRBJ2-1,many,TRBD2,TGTGCCAGCAGCTTAGTTGATCTAGCGGGGGACGATGAGCAGTTCTTC,CASSLVDLAGDDEQFF
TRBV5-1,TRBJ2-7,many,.,TGCGCCAGCAGCTTGGAAACGGGGTACGAGCAGTACTTC,CASSLETGYEQYF
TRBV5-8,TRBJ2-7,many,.,TGTGCCAGCAGCTTGACCGGGGGCGTTATGACCTACGAGCAGTACTTC,CASSLTGGVMTYEQYF
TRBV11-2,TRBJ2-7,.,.,TGTGCCAGCAGCCTCCTAGAGACCCTCGAGCAGTACTTC,CASSLLETLEQYF
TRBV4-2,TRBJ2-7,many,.,TGTGCCAGCAGCCAAGCTGCGGACAGACCTCTCTACGAGCAGTACTTC,CASSQAADRPLYEQYF
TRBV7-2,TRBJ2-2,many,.,TGTGCCGGGGGTGGTTCCTCCGGGGAGCTGTTTTTT,CAGGGSSGELFF
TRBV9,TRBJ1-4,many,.,TGTGCCAGCAGCGTAGCAGGGGAGGAAAAACTGTTTTTT,CASSVAGEEKLFF
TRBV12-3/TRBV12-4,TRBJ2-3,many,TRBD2,TGTGCCAGCAGCCCCGGGGGGAGGCTCACAGATACGCAGTATTTT,CASSPGGRLTDTQYF
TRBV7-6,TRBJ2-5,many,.,TGTGCCAGCAGCCACCCGGGTTCAGAGACCCAGTACTTC,CASSHPGSETQYF
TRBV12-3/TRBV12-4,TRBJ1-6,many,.,TGTGCCAGCAGTTTAGAAGGCAGGGGATATTCACCCCTCCACTTT,CASSLEGRGYSPLHF